The T cell receptor (beta chain) described here comes from a study of human T cells and chemical hapten exposure. Time point: healthy volunteer bleed at 2 weeks. The study extracted total RNA from unfractionated whole blood. TCRdb analysed the RACE reads with MiXCR anew, one entry per CDR3 protein. The profile shows some 93,000 distinct CDR3 sequences, 8.5% to 9% of them singletons. The CDR3 is 15 residues long. V lost 1 base and J 0 bases, leaving 13 bases between the germline ends. The germline gives CDR1 DFQATT, CDR2 SNEGSKA (reference sequence). This clonotype was counted only a few times. Input material: whole blood. This chain uses TRBV20-1 with TRBJ2-7; perhaps TRBD2 as D (5 bases). This sequence originates from a female donor in good health. Some clones in this sample may be carry-over from other donors' samples. DNA of the CDR3: TGCAGTGCTAGAGGGACGGAGGATAGCTCCTACGAGCAGTACTTC. The encoded protein is CSARGTEDSSYEQYF.